Each of the 12 T cell receptor beta chains below was sequenced from the same sample in a study of T cells in Graves' hyperthyroidism and ophthalmopathy. Researchers took RNA transcripts and amplified the TCR beta CDR3 regions from them. The TCR CDR3 was amplified in a first-round RT-PCR using the HTBI primer set. Using its own MiXCR run on the multiplex PCR reads, TCRdb lists one record per CDR3 protein. The profile covers around 620,000 distinct CDR3 sequences, with roughly 46% appearing a single time and roughly 20% taken by the ten largest. Sequencing was done on a sample of peripheral blood or thyroid tissue (not recorded which). These receptors were collected from an adult woman with Graves' disease, either hyperthyroidism or ophthalmopathy (not recorded which).

This clonotype was recorded many times. The chain links TRBV7-9 to TRBJ2-6; no clear D. CDR1 and CDR2 from the germline V gene are SEHNR and FQNEAQ (reference sequence). Trimming removed 7 bases from V and 0 bases from J, with 10 bases in between. The CDR3 spans 15 residues. This CDR3 is CASTSPGSGANVLTF. The CDR3, as DNA: TGTGCCAGCACATCCCCGGGCTCTGGGGCCAACGTCCTGACTTTC.

The CDR3 spells CASSLDSWRETQYF. DNA of the CDR3: TGCGCCAGCAGCCTGGACAGTTGGAGGGAGACCCAGTACTTC. The gene calls are TRBV5-1 and TRBJ2-5; D possibly corresponds to TRBD1 (6 bases). The CDR3 length is 14 residues. CDR1 and CDR2 (germline): SGHRS, YFSETQ. V was trimmed by 4 bases and J by 5 bases, leaving 15 bases between them.

The rearrangement joins TRBV5-1 to TRBJ1-3; D is undetermined. CDR1 SGHRS and CDR2 YFSETQ come from the germline V gene. Trimming cost V 1 base and J 3 bases, with 8 bases left between them. This CDR3 spans 14 amino acids. CDR3 sequence (DNA): TGCGCCAGCAGCTTGACCGTTGGTGGAAACACCATATATTTT. Its translation: CASSLTVGGNTIYF.

The chain recombines TRBV12-3 or TRBV12-4 with TRBJ2-5, with D perhaps TRBD1 or TRBD2 (5 bases each). CDR3 size: 15 residues. V shed 5 bases and J shed 9 bases, with 22 bases lying between them. CDR3 sequence: CASSEVSGTPRAQYF. CDR3 DNA: TGTGCCAGCAGTGAAGTGTCGGGGACGCCTCGAGCCCAGTACTTC.

This clonotype was seen many times. The gene calls are TRBV7-8 and TRBJ2-7; D may correspond to TRBD1 or TRBD2 (5 bases each). CDR3 length equals 14 residues. Trimming left V 4 bases short and J 5 bases short, with 15 bases between. CDR1 and CDR2 from the germline V gene are SGHVS and FQNEAQ. The CDR3 region has the DNA TGTGCCAGCAGCTCCCTAGAGGGGCTCAACGAGCAGTACTTC. This encodes CASSSLEGLNEQYF.

In this sample, this clonotype turned up a few times. An end of the junction differs from the germline gene, which may be a read error. V gene TRBV29-1 combines with J gene TRBJ1-2; TRBD1 aligns across 9 bases. The CDR3 length is 14 residues. CDR1 and CDR2 from the germline V gene are SQVTM and ANQGSEA. The CDR3, as DNA: TGCAGCGTCGAAGCCACGACAGGGGGGGGGGGCTACACCTTC. Translation gives CSVEATTGGGGYTF. The full variable domain, its missing parts supplied by reference TRBV29-1 and TRBJ1-2, is SAVISQKPSRDICQRGTSLTIQCQVDSQVTMMFWYRQQPGQSLTLIATANQGSEATYESGFVIDKFPISRPNLTFSTLTVSNMSPEDSSIYLCSVEATTGGGGYTFGSGTRLTVV.

CDR3 nucleotide sequence: TGTGCCAGCAGTAAGGGGGCGACTTTCTTT. Protein product: CASSKGATFF. The rearrangement links TRBV25-1 to TRBJ1-1; 7 positions agree with TRBD1. With V trimmed by 5 bases and J by 12 bases, 3 bases remained unmatched. Germline CDR1 and CDR2: MGHDK and SYGVNS. The CDR3 sequence is 10 residues long.

Written as DNA, the CDR3 is TGCAGCGCTCGAACAGGGGGCGCCCGGAACGAGCAGTACTTC. It encodes CSARTGGARNEQYF. The chain has TRBV29-1 and TRBJ2-7; 9 bases are a match to TRBD1. CDR1 and CDR2 from the germline V gene are SQVTM and ANQGSEA. The CDR3 contains 14 residues. The junction had 12 bases not matched to a gene; V was cut back by 7 bases and J by 5 bases.

This clonotype came up once. The V call is TRBV29-1, the J call TRBJ2-7; 9 positions agree with TRBD2. J was trimmed by 2 bases and V by 8 bases; bases with no gene match: 10. The CDR3 length is 14 residues. The germline gives CDR1 SQVTM, CDR2 ANQGSEA. DNA of the CDR3: TGCAGCTTCCGAGCGGGAGGCGGTCCCTACGAGCAGTACTTC. Its translation: CSFRAGGGPYEQYF.

This clonotype was picked up a small number of times. No conserved phenylalanine or tryptophan ends this CDR3, so it is likely a read error. It is unclear where the CDR3 begins or ends on the DNA, so no DNA is shown, and the CDR3 is as TCRdb lists it. This chain uses TRBV7-9 with TRBJ2-5. Per germline, CDR1 SEHNR and CDR2 FQNEAQ (reference sequence). Termini included, the CDR3 measures 8 amino acids. The CDR3 reads CASSFAYG.

The chain combines TRBV10-3 with TRBJ2-5; maybe TRBD2 (5 bases). The V and J ends lost 2 bases and 0 bases respectively, with 7 bases between them. The length of the CDR3 is 14 residues. CDR1 ENHRY and CDR2 SYGVKD come from the germline V gene. CDR3 nucleotide sequence: TGTGCCATCAGTGAGGAGCGGTACCAAGAGACCCAGTACTTC. Its protein is CAISEERYQETQYF.

This chain connects TRBV2 to TRBJ2-5; 8 bases agree with TRBD2. Germline values: CDR1 SNHLY, CDR2 FYNNEI. This CDR3 region has 14 residues. Losses at the gene ends were 6 bases for V and 2 bases for J; bases not matched to a gene: 5. The CDR3 region has the DNA TGTGCCAGCAGCACCGGGGGGGCACAAGAGACCCAGTACTTC. Its protein is CASSTGGAQETQYF.